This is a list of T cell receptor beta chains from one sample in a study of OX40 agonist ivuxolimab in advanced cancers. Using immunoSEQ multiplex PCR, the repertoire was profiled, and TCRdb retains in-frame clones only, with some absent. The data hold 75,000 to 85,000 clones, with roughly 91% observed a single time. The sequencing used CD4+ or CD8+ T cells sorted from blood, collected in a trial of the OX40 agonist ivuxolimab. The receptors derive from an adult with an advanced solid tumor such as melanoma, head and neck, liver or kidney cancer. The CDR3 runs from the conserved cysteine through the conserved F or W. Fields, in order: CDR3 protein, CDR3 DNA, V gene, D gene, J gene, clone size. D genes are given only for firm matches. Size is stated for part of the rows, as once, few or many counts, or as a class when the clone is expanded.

CASSLGISGYEQYF TGTGCCAGCAGCTTAGGTATTAGCGGCTACGAGCAGTACTTC TRBV7-9 . TRBJ2-7 once
CASSSGGRERTDTQYF TGTGCCAGCAGCTCCGGGGGGCGGGAGAGGACAGATACGCAGTATTTT TRBV5-4 . TRBJ2-3 .
CASSTKNYPQSRANVLTF TGTGCCAGCAGCACGAAAAATTACCCACAAAGTCGGGCCAACGTCCTGACTTTC TRBV7-8 . TRBJ2-6 .
CASWGQGAILHGYTF TGTGCCAGCTGGGGACAGGGGGCGATACTTCATGGCTACACCTTC TRBV28 TRBD1 TRBJ1-2 .
CASKRDRGLYVSPLHF TGTGCCAGCAAACGGGACAGGGGGCTGTATGTCTCACCCCTCCACTTT TRBV2 TRBD1 TRBJ1-6 .
CASSSTPGAGANVLTF TGTGCCAGCAGTTCCACTCCAGGGGCTGGGGCCAACGTCCTGACTTTC TRBV27 . TRBJ2-6 .
CASSRTGSSYEQYF TGTGCCAGCAGTCGGACGGGGAGCTCCTACGAGCAGTACTTC TRBV27 . TRBJ2-7 .
CASSHLQGETGELFF TGTGCCAGCAGCCATCTTCAAGGGGAAACCGGGGAGCTGTTTTTT TRBV14 . TRBJ2-2 .
CASSIGTSGSSYNEQFF TGTGCCAGCAGCATAGGGACTAGCGGGAGCTCCTACAATGAGCAGTTCTTC TRBV7-2 TRBD2 TRBJ2-1 .
CASNPGQGTDTQYF TGTGCCAGCAACCCGGGACAGGGCACAGATACGCAGTATTTT TRBV18 TRBD1 TRBJ2-3 once
CASSEWAYYEQYF TGTGCCAGTTCAGAGTGGGCTTACTACGAGCAGTACTTC TRBV14 . TRBJ2-7 .
CATARGAAEAFF TGTGCCACCGCTCGGGGGGCTGCTGAAGCTTTCTTT TRBV2 . TRBJ1-1 once
CSVTRSSYNEQFF TGCAGCGTTACCCGAAGCTCCTACAATGAGCAGTTCTTC TRBV29-1 . TRBJ2-1 .
CASSQQTGSYGYTF TGCGCCAGCAGCCAACAGACAGGGAGTTATGGCTACACCTTC TRBV4-1 TRBD1 TRBJ1-2 .
CASSIVGRETEAFF TGTGCCAGTAGTATAGTCGGCAGGGAGACTGAAGCTTTCTTT TRBV19 . TRBJ1-1 .
CASSSMKQETQYF TGTGCCAGTAGTTCGATGAAACAAGAGACCCAGTACTTC TRBV19 . TRBJ2-5 .
CASTLPSGIRAGEQFF TGTGCCAGCACCCTACCTAGCGGGATTCGCGCGGGTGAGCAGTTCTTC TRBV28 TRBD2 TRBJ2-1 .
CASSAQQGGDTQYF TGTGCCAGCAGCGCACAACAGGGTGGAGATACGCAGTATTTT TRBV7-7 . TRBJ2-3 .
CASSLVLSRVDQPQHF TGTGCCAGCAGCTTGGTCCTTTCCAGGGTTGACCAGCCCCAGCATTTT TRBV5-5 . TRBJ1-5 .
CAISEKVSGNTEAFF TGTGCCATCAGTGAAAAGGTGTCAGGGAACACTGAAGCTTTCTTT TRBV10-3 . TRBJ1-1 once
CASRNDRFIGELFF TGTGCCAGTAGAAATGACAGGTTTATTGGGGAGCTGTTTTTT TRBV19 . TRBJ2-2 .
CASSLFGSGTDTQYF TGCGCCAGCAGCCTTTTCGGGAGTGGCACAGATACGCAGTATTTT TRBV6-4 . TRBJ2-3 .
CASSPLGTENTGELFF TGTGCCAGCTCACCACTTGGGACAGAAAACACCGGGGAGCTGTTTTTT TRBV18 TRBD1 TRBJ2-2 .
CASSSGLAGSIGETQYF TGTGCCAGCAGCTCGGGACTAGCGGGATCAATAGGAGAGACCCAGTACTTC TRBV5-4 TRBD2 TRBJ2-5 .
CASSDFAGSTDTQYF TGTGCCAGCAGTGATTTTGCGGGAAGCACAGATACGCAGTATTTT TRBV6-4 . TRBJ2-3 .
CASSETIAGGQETQYF TGTGCCAGCAGTGAAACAATAGCGGGAGGTCAAGAGACCCAGTACTTC TRBV6-1 TRBD2 TRBJ2-5 .
CASSFEQTARRYF TGTGCCAGCAGCTTCGAACAGACCGCGCGGCGGTACTTC TRBV7-2 . TRBJ2-5 .
CATSRDRARPEAFF TGTGCCACCAGCAGAGATAGGGCCCGCCCTGAAGCTTTCTTT TRBV15 . TRBJ1-1 .
CASNGLAGDQFF TGTGCCAGTAACGGACTAGCGGGAGACCAGTTCTTC TRBV19 TRBD2 TRBJ2-1 once
CASSLTTRSYNEQFF TGTGCCAGCAGCTTAACTACCCGCTCCTACAATGAGCAGTTCTTC TRBV7-2 . TRBJ2-1 .
CASSEWGSQGGTDTQYF TGTGCCAGCAGTGAATGGGGGAGCCAGGGAGGCACAGATACGCAGTATTTT TRBV25-1 . TRBJ2-3 .
CASSLVSGQETQYF TGTGCCAGCAGCTTGGTATCAGGACAAGAGACCCAGTACTTC TRBV5-6 . TRBJ2-5 .
CASSPDTQETQYF TGTGCCAGCAGCCCGGACACGCAAGAGACCCAGTACTTC TRBV28 . TRBJ2-5 .
CASSPAGRPGEQYF TGTGCCAGCAGCCCCGCCGGTAGGCCCGGCGAGCAGTACTTC TRBV5-6 . TRBJ2-7 .
CSVAAGIVHEQYF TGCAGCGTTGCGGCAGGGATCGTACACGAGCAGTACTTC TRBV29-1 . TRBJ2-7 .
CASSSGTLGDTIYF TGTGCCAGCAGCTCCGGGACACTCGGGGACACCATATATTTT TRBV7-9 . TRBJ1-3 .
CASIEGGYTDTQYF TGTGCCAGCATCGAGGGAGGATACACAGATACGCAGTATTTT TRBV28 . TRBJ2-3 .
CASSFDANRREAFF TGTGCCAGCAGTTTCGATGCAAACCGGAGGGAAGCTTTCTTT TRBV7-9 . TRBJ1-1 .
CAISESYNEQFF TGTGCCATCAGTGAGTCGTACAATGAGCAGTTCTTC TRBV10-3 . TRBJ2-1 .
CASSLRLAGGYEQYF TGTGCCAGCAGCTTACGACTAGCGGGAGGATACGAGCAGTACTTC TRBV6-1 TRBD2 TRBJ2-7 .
CASSLPSTDTQYF TGTGCCAGCAGTTTACCTAGCACAGATACGCAGTATTTT TRBV28 . TRBJ2-3 .